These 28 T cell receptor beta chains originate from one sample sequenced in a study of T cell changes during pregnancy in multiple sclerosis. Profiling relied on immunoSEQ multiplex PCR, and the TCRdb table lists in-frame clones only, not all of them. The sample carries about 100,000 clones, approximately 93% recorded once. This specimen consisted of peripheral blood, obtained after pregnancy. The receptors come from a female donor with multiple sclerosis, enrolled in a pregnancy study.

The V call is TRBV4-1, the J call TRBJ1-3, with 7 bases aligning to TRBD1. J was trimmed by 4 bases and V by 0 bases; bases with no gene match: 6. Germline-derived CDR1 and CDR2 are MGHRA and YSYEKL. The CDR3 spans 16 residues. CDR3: CASSQESGTAGNTIYF. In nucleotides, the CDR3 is TGCGCCAGCAGCCAAGAATCCGGGACAGCAGGAAACACCATATATTTT.

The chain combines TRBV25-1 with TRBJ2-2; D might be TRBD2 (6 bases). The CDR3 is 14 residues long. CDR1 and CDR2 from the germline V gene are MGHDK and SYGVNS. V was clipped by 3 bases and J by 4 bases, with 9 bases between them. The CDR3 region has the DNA TGTGCCAGCAGTGATAGGAGGGCCACCGGGGAGCTGTTTTTT. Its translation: CASSDRRATGELFF.

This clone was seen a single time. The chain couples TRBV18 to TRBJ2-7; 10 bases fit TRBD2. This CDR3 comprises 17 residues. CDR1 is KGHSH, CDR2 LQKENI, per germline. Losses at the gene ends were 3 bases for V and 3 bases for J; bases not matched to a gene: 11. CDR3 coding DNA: TGTGCCAGCTCACCTCGATTAGGAGCGGGAGGGAACTACGAGCAGTACTTC. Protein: CASSPRLGAGGNYEQYF.

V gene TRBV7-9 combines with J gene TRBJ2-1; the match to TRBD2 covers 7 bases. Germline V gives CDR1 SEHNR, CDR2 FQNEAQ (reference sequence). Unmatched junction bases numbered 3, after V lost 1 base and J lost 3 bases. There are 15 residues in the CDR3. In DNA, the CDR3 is TGTGCCAGCAGCTTAGGACTAGCCATCTACAATGAGCAGTTCTTC. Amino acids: CASSLGLAIYNEQFF.

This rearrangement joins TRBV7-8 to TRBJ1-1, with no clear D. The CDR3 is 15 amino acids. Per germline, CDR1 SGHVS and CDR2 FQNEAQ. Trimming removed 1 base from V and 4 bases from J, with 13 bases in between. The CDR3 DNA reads TGTGCCAGCAGCTTAGGCGGTGGAGCGCGCACTGAAGCTTTCTTT. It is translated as CASSLGGGARTEAFF.

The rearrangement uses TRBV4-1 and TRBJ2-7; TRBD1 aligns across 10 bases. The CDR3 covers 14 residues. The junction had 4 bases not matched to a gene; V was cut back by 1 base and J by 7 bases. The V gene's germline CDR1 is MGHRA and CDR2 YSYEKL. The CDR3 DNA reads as TGCGCCAGCAGCCAAGGGACAGGGGGTTGGGAGCAGTACTTC. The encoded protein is CASSQGTGGWEQYF.

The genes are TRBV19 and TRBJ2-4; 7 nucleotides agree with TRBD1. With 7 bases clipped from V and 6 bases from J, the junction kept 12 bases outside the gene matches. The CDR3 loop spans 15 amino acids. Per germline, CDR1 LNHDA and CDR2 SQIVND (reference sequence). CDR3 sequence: CASTSPTGARNIQYF. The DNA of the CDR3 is TGTGCCAGTACCTCCCCCACAGGGGCCCGAAACATTCAGTACTTC.

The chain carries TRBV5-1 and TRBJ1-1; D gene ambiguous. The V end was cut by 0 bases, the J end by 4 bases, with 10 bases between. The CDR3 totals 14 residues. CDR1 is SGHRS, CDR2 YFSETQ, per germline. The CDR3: CASSLAGSGTEAFF. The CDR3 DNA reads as TGCGCCAGCAGCTTGGCCGGGTCCGGCACTGAAGCTTTCTTT.

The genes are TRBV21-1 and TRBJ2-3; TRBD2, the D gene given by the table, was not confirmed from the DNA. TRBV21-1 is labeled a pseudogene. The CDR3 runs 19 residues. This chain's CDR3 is CASRTGLVAYRSSTDTQYF. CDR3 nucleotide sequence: TGTGCCAGCAGGACGGGACTAGTTGCCTATCGTTCTAGCACAGATACGCAGTATTTT.

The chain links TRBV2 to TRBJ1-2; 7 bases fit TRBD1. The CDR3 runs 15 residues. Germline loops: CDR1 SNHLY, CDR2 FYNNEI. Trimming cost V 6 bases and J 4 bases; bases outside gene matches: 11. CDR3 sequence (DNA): TGTGCCAGCAGGGAAACAGGGGATTGGGGCTATGGCTACACCTTC. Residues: CASRETGDWGYGYTF.

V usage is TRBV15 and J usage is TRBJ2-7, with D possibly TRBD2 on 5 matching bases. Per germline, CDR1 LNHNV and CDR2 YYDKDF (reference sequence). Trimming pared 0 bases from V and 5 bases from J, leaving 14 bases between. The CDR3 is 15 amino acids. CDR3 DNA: TGTGCCACCAGCAGAGACCGGGATCCGAGGCACGAGCAGTACTTC. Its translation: CATSRDRDPRHEQYF.

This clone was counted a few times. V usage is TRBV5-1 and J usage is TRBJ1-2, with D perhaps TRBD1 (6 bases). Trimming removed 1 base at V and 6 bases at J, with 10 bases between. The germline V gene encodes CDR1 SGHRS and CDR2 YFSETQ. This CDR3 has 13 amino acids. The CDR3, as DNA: TGCGCCAGCAGCTTGTGGACAGCGAATGGCTACACCTTC. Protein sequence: CASSLWTANGYTF.

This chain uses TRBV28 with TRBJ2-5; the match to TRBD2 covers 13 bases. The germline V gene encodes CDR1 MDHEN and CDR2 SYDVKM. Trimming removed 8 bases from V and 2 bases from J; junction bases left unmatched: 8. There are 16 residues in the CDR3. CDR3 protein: CASYGTSGVLQETQYF. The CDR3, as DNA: TGTGCCAGCTATGGGACTAGCGGGGTTTTGCAAGAGACCCAGTACTTC.

Here the CDR3 reads CASKRGHTGELFF. DNA for the CDR3: TGTGCCAGCAAGCGGGGGCATACCGGGGAGCTGTTTTTT. This rearrangement joins TRBV6-5 to TRBJ2-2; 8 bases are shared with TRBD2. CDR3 length: 13 residues. Germline trimming cut 7 bases from V and 5 bases from J; bases unmatched to any gene: 3. Germline V gene sequence: CDR1 MNHEY, CDR2 SVGAGI.

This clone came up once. DNA for the CDR3: TGTGCCAGCAGCTTAGCCCAGGAGACCCAGTACTTC. Protein sequence: CASSLAQETQYF. The rearrangement joins TRBV7-9 to TRBJ2-5; the D is unclear. The CDR3 is 12 residues long. Germline V gene sequence: CDR1 SEHNR, CDR2 FQNEAQ (reference sequence). Trimming shortened V by 0 bases and J by 5 bases, and 4 bases separated the two germline ends. The whole variable domain, filled in from reference TRBV7-9 and TRBJ2-5, reads DTGVSQNPRHKITKRGQNVTFRCDPISEHNRLYWYRQTLGQGPEFLTYFQNEAQLEKSRLLSDRFSAERPKGSFSTLEIQRTEQGDSAMYLCASSLAQETQYFGPGTRLLVL.

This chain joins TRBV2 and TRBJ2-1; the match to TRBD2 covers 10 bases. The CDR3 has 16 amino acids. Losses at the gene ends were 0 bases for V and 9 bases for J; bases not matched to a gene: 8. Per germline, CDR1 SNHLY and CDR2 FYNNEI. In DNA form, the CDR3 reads TGTGCCAGCAGTGAAGCATTAATAGCGGGAGGTGTTGAGCAGTTCTTC. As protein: CASSEALIAGGVEQFF. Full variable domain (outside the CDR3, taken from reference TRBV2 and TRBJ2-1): EPEVTQTPSHQVTQMGQEVILRCVPISNHLYFYWYRQILGQKVEFLVSFYNNEISEKSEIFDDQFSVERPDGSNFTLKIRSTKLEDSAMYFCASSEALIAGGVEQFFGPGTRLTVL.

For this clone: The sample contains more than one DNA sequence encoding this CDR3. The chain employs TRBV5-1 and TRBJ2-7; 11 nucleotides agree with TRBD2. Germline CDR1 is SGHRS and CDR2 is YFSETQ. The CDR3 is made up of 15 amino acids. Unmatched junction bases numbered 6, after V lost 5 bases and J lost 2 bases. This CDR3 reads CASSLLAGGPYEQYF. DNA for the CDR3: TGCGCCAGCAGTCTGCTAGCGGGAGGTCCCTACGAGCAGTACTTC.

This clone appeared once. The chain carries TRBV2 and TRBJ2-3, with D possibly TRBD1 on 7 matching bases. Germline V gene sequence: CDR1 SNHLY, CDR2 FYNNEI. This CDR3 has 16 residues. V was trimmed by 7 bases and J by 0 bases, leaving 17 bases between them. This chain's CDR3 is CASTAGQFKSTDTQYF. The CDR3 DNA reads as TGTGCCAGCACCGCGGGACAGTTCAAAAGCACAGATACGCAGTATTTT.

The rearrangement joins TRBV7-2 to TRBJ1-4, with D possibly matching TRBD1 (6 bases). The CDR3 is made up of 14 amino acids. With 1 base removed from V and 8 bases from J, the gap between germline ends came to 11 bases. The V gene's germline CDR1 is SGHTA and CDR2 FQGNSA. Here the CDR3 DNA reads TGTGCCAGCAGCTTAGTAGGGGGTTCCGAAAAACTGTTTTTT. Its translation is CASSLVGGSEKLFF.

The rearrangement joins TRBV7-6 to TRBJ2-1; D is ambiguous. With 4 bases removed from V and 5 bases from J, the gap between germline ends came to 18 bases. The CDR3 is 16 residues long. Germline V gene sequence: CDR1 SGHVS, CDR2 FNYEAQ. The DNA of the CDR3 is TGTGCCAGCAGCTATGGCCACATCAGTGGGCACAATGAGCAGTTCTTC. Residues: CASSYGHISGHNEQFF.

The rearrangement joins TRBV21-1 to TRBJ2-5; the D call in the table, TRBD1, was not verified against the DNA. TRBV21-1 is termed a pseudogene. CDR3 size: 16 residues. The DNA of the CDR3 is TGTGCCAGCAGCAAATGGGGGACAGGGCACCAAGAGACCCAGTACTTC. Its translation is CASSKWGTGHQETQYF.

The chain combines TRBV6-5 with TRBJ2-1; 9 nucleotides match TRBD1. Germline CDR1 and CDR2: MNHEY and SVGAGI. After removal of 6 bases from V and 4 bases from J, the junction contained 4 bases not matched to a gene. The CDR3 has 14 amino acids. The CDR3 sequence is CASRQGAIYNEQFF. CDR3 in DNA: TGTGCCAGCAGACAGGGGGCGATTTACAATGAGCAGTTCTTC.

The CDR3 nucleotides read TGTGCCAGCAGTGAACGACAGGGAACTAATGAAAAACTGTTTTTT. Translated, it gives CASSERQGTNEKLFF. The chain couples TRBV2 to TRBJ1-4; TRBD1 aligns across 7 bases. The CDR3 loop spans 15 amino acids. Germline assignment: CDR1 SNHLY and CDR2 FYNNEI. V trimming: 2 bases; J trimming: 1 base; junction bases outside the gene matches: 1.

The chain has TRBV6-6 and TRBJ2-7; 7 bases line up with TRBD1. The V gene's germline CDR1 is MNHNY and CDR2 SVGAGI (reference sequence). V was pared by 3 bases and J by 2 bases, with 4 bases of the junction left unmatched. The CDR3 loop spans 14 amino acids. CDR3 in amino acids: CASSYNQGAYEQYF. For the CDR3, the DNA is TGTGCCAGCAGTTATAATCAGGGGGCCTACGAGCAGTACTTC.

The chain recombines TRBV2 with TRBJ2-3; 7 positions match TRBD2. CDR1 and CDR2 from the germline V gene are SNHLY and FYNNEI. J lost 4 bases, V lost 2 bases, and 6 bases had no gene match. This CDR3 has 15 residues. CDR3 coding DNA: TGTGCCAGCAGTGAAAGCGGGATGAGGGCAGATACGCAGTATTTT. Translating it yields CASSESGMRADTQYF.

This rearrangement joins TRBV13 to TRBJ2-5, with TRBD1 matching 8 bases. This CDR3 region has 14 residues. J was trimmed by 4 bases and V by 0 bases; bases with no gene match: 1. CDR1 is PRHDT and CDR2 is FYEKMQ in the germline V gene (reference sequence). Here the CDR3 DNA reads TGTGCCAGCAGCTTAGGCAGGGGGCGAGAGACCCAGTACTTC. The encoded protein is CASSLGRGRETQYF.

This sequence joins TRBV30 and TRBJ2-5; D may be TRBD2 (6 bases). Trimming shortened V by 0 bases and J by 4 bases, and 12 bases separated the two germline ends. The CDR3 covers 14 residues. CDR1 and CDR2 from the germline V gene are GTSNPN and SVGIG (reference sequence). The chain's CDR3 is CAWSVLGRGETQYF. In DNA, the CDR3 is TGTGCCTGGAGTGTATTAGGGCGGGGAGAGACCCAGTACTTC. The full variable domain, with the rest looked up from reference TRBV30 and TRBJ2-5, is SQTIHQWPATLVQPVGSPLSLECTVEGTSNPNLYWYRQAAGRGLQLLFYSVGIGQISSEVPQNLSASRPQDRQFILSSKKLLLSDSGFYLCAWSVLGRGETQYFGPGTRLLVL.

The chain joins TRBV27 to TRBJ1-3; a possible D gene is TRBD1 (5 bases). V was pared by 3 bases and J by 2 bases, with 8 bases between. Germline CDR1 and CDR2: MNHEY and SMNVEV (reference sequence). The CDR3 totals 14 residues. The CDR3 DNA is TGTGCCAGCAGTTTGACGACAGCTGGAAACACCATATATTTT. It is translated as CASSLTTAGNTIYF.